The rows below give T cell receptor beta chains drawn from one sample of a study of T cell responses to AZD1222 COVID-19 vaccine. Only in-frame clones appear in the TCRdb table, and some are missing; sequencing was by immunoSEQ multiplex PCR. Among around 140,000 clones listed, just over 90% were seen once. This specimen consisted of peripheral blood, obtained on day 0 of AZD1222 vaccination. Source of these receptors: an adult in good health. Each CDR3 is given with its conserved first and last residue. A D gene is named only where the DNA matches it firmly. Some rows mark clone size as missing; the rest say once, few, many or name a class of expanded clone.

J,D,V,size,DNA,CDR3
TRBJ2-3,-,TRBV28,once,TGTGCCAGCGGTCCGAGACTTGATACGCAGTATTTT,CASGPRLDTQYF
TRBJ2-5,TRBD2,TRBV5-1,-,TGCGCCAGCAGCGTCACGGGGGGAGCTGGGGAGACCCAGTACTTC,CASSVTGGAGETQYF
TRBJ2-1,TRBD1,TRBV3-1/TRBV3-2,-,TGTGCCAGCAGCAGAAAAGGACAGGTAGACAATGAGCAGTTCTTC,CASSRKGQVDNEQFF
TRBJ1-2,-,TRBV3-1/TRBV3-2,few,TGTGCCAGCAGCCAAGGACGGCACTCCTATGGCTACACCTTC,CASSQGRHSYGYTF
TRBJ2-7,-,TRBV6-5,-,TGTGCCAGCAGTTTCAACCCGGGCGAGCAGTACTTC,CASSFNPGEQYF
TRBJ2-3,TRBD1,TRBV28,-,TGTGCCAGCAGTCCCGCCGGGACAGGGTTGACAGATACGCAGTATTTT,CASSPAGTGLTDTQYF
TRBJ1-5,TRBD1,TRBV6-5,-,TGTGCCAGCAGCGACAGGGTTAGCAATCAGCCCCAGCATTTT,CASSDRVSNQPQHF
TRBJ1-2,-,TRBV7-2,once,TGTGCCAGCAGCTTAGCGGCCTCCTCAGGAAGTGGCTACACCTTC,CASSLAASSGSGYTF
TRBJ1-4,TRBD1,TRBV19,-,TGTGCCAGTAGTAGCCCGGGACAGTCTAATGAAAAACTGTTTTTT,CASSSPGQSNEKLFF
TRBJ1-2,TRBD1,TRBV5-1,-,TGCGCCAGCAGCTTGGGGGGACAGGGAACTGGAGGCTACACCTTC,CASSLGGQGTGGYTF
TRBJ1-5,-,TRBV5-8,-,TGTGCCAGCAGCTTGGGAGTAGAACGAGGACAGCCCCAGCATTTT,CASSLGVERGQPQHF
TRBJ1-2,-,TRBV30,-,TGTGCCTGGGCGGACGTGAGCTATGGCTACACCTTC,CAWADVSYGYTF
TRBJ1-2,-,TRBV7-2,once,TGTGCCAGCAGCATTACAGGGCTCGGCTATGGCTACACCTTC,CASSITGLGYGYTF
TRBJ2-7,-,TRBV5-1,-,TGCGCCAGCAGCTCTACATCAGGCGGACCCTACGAGCAGTACTTC,CASSSTSGGPYEQYF
TRBJ2-1,TRBD2,TRBV27,-,TGTGCCAGCAGTACCCTAGCGGGGACTAATGAGCAGTTCTTC,CASSTLAGTNEQFF
TRBJ2-1,TRBD1,TRBV19,-,TGTGCCAGTAAGGGACAGGGGGGTTCCTACAATGAGCAGTTCTTC,CASKGQGGSYNEQFF
TRBJ1-6,-,TRBV4-1,-,TGCGCCAGCAGCCAGTTCAATAATTCACCCCTCCACTTT,CASSQFNNSPLHF
TRBJ1-2,-,TRBV28,-,TGTGCCAGCCTCCGGGGAGGATCAAACTATGGCTACACCTTC,CASLRGGSNYGYTF